Below, 16 T cell receptor beta chains from the same sample are listed, as sequenced in a study of T cell clonality in common variable immunodeficiency. Only in-frame clones appear in the TCRdb table, and some are missing; sequencing was by immunoSEQ multiplex PCR. Observed are tens of thousands of clones, no singletons, with the top ten taking roughly 3.5%. Source material: peripheral blood mononuclear cells. The receptors derive from a person aged 18 to 75 in good health.

This clone was picked up a small number of times. With the read ending 3 residues before the CDR3 end, the germline J gene is used to fill in that end. V gene TRBV7-9 combines with J gene TRBJ1-1, with D possibly matching TRBD1 (5 bases). The CDR3 is 15 amino acids. The V end was cut by 4 bases, the J end by 7 bases, with 19 bases between. CDR1 and CDR2 from the germline V gene are SEHNR and FQNEAQ (reference sequence). Partial CDR3 DNA: TGTGCCAGCAGCTCCAGAGGGGCTCAAAGAGGTGAA. This gives the protein CASSSRGAQRGE. The CDR3 in full is CASSSRGAQRGEAFF.

This clone was seen ten or more times. The missing CDR3 end, 3 residues past where the read stops, is filled in from the germline J gene. The gene calls are TRBV20-1 and TRBJ2-7; TRBD1 matches at 7 bases. V gave up 5 bases and J gave up 2 bases; unmatched junction bases: 9. Germline lookup yields CDR1 DFQATT and CDR2 SNEGSKA (reference sequence). The CDR3 is 14 residues long. The sequenced CDR3 bases are TGCAGTGCTGCCCAACAGGGGCCGCCCTACGAG. It specifies CSAAQQGPPYE. The CDR3 in full is CSAAQQGPPYEQYF.

This clone has only a few counts. The read gets to within 3 residues of the CDR3 end, and the germline J gene fills in the rest. V and J are TRBV18 and TRBJ2-2, with D perhaps matching TRBD2 (7 bases). The CDR3 consists of 13 residues. Germline V gene data show CDR1 as KGHSH and CDR2 as LQKENI. The CDR3 bases that were read are TGTGCCAGCTCTCGGGGGGCTGGTGAAAAG. Its translation: CASSRGAGEK. The full CDR3 sequence reads CASSRGAGEKLFF.

The table lists this clone with a few counts. The CDR3 protein is CASSLVSGLSDEQYF. The part of the CDR3 DNA that was read is TGTGCCAGCAGCTTAGTTTCGGGGTTGAGCGACGAG. The chain recombines TRBV11-2 with TRBJ2-7; perhaps TRBD2 as D (5 bases). The missing CDR3 end, 3 residues past where the read stops, is filled in from the germline J gene. Germline-derived CDR1 and CDR2 are SGHAT and FQNNGV. V was pared by 1 base and J by 5 bases, with 15 bases between. The length of the CDR3 is 15 residues. Combining the CDR3 with reference TRBV11-2 and TRBJ2-7 gives the whole variable domain EAGVAQSPRYKIIEKRQSVAFWCNPISGHATLYWYQQILGQGPKLLIQFQNNGVVDDSQLPKDRFSAERLKGVDSTLKIQPAKLEDSAVYLCASSLVSGLSDEQYFGPGTRLTVT.

This clone was counted at least ten times. The read finishes 3 residues shy of the CDR3 end, and the germline J gene is used to complete it. The J gene is TRBJ2-2, the V gene TRBV20-1, with D hard to call. V lost 0 bases to trimming and J lost 5 bases, with 13 bases between them. Germline V CDR1 and CDR2: DFQATT, SNEGSKA (reference sequence). The CDR3 contains 15 residues. The sequenced part of the CDR3 DNA is TGCAGTGCTAGAGACATGACTCGTCGGACCGGGGAG. Protein product: CSARDMTRRTGE. The full CDR3 reads CSARDMTRRTGELFF.

The sample holds many counts of this clone. CDR3 bases read: TGTGCCTGGAGTGTGGGGACAGGGCTGTACCAAGAGACC. Translation: CAWSVGTGLYQET. The full CDR3 protein is CAWSVGTGLYQETQYF. The genes are TRBV30 and TRBJ2-5, with 9 bases fitting TRBD1. With the read ending 3 residues before the CDR3 end, the germline J gene is used to fill in that end. Germline values: CDR1 GTSNPN, CDR2 SVGIG (reference sequence). After removal of 0 bases from V and 0 bases from J, the junction contained 5 bases not matched to a gene. The CDR3 has 16 residues.

Turning to this clone: The sequenced fragment ends 3 residues before the CDR3 boundary, so the rest is inferred from the germline J gene. The chain has TRBV7-2 and TRBJ2-3; no firm D call. The CDR3 covers 14 residues. Looked up from germline, CDR1 is SGHTA and CDR2 is FQGNSA. Trimming shortened V by 2 bases and J by 3 bases, and 9 bases separated the two germline ends. The CDR3 here is CASSLILPTDTQYF. The part of the CDR3 DNA that was read is TGTGCCAGCAGCTTAATCCTTCCGACAGATACG.

In its sample, this clone was seen many times. The read ends 3 residues early relative to the CDR3; the germline J gene fills the gap. The chain uses TRBV7-8 and TRBJ1-2; 9 bases are a match to TRBD1. This CDR3 is built from 15 residues. Trimming removed 6 bases from V and 2 bases from J; junction bases left unmatched: 7. The germline gives CDR1 SGHVS, CDR2 FQNEAQ. The CDR3 here is CASSFTGGKNYGYTF. The covered CDR3 bases are TGTGCCAGCAGTTTTACAGGGGGCAAAAACTATGGC.

This clone was counted between two and nine times. The read halts 3 residues ahead of the CDR3 end, with the missing end drawn from the germline J gene. The genes are TRBV5-1 and TRBJ2-3; possible D gene TRBD1, 5 bases. CDR3 length: 16 amino acids. Deletions cut 0 bases from V and 0 bases from J, with 11 bases between. Per germline, CDR1 SGHRS and CDR2 YFSETQ. The DNA read from the CDR3 is TGCGCCAGCAGCTTGGGCAGGGCCCTTAGCACAGATACG. Translation: CASSLGRALSTDT. The CDR3 as a whole reads CASSLGRALSTDTQYF.

This clone was detected ten times or more. The sequence runs out 3 residues before the end of the CDR3; the remainder is reconstructed from the germline J gene. V is TRBV10-3 and J is TRBJ1-1; maybe TRBD1 (6 bases). The CDR3 length is 15 residues. Trimming pared 5 bases from V and 0 bases from J, leaving 13 bases between. The germline V gene has CDR1 ENHRY and CDR2 SYGVKD. The sequenced part of the CDR3 DNA is TGTGCCATCAGTTCCGTCGACAGGATGAACACTGAA. This sequence encodes CAISSVDRMNTE. In full, the CDR3 is CAISSVDRMNTEAFF.

The sample holds many counts of this clone. The read falls 3 residues short of the CDR3 end, and the missing part is taken from the germline J gene. This sequence joins TRBV7-9 and TRBJ1-1; perhaps TRBD1 as D (5 bases). Germline assignment: CDR1 SEHNR and CDR2 FQNEAQ (reference sequence). The CDR3 sequence is 14 residues long. Trimming removed 7 bases from V and 1 base from J, with 13 bases in between. CDR3 region: CASKSGGKNTEAFF. Partial CDR3 DNA: TGTGCCAGCAAGTCCGGGGGGAAGAACACTGAA.

This clone was observed at least ten times. Read data end 3 residues before the CDR3 end; the end is taken from the germline J gene. V gene TRBV20-1 combines with J gene TRBJ2-5, with 10 bases aligning to TRBD2. Trimming took 4 bases from V and 4 from J; bases not matched to a gene: 12. Per the germline V gene, CDR1 is DFQATT and CDR2 is SNEGSKA (reference sequence). The CDR3 is 16 amino acids. The CDR3 is CSAISEREGLLETQYF. The sequenced part of the CDR3 DNA is TGCAGTGCTATCTCTGAGCGGGAGGGCCTATTAGAGACC.

This clone was counted ten times or more. Other DNA sequences in this sample translate to the same CDR3. Partial CDR3 DNA: TGTGCCAGCAGCTTAGCGGCCCGGGACACTGGAAACACC. Encoded protein: CASSLAARDTGNT. In full, the CDR3 is CASSLAARDTGNTIYF. This sequence joins TRBV7-6 and TRBJ1-3, with D possibly TRBD1 on 6 matching bases. The read ends 3 residues shy of where the CDR3 ends; the end is completed using the germline J gene. The CDR3 has 16 residues. CDR1 is SGHVS and CDR2 is FNYEAQ in the germline V gene. Trimming removed 0 bases from V and 2 bases from J, with 11 bases in between. The full variable domain, completed using reference TRBV7-6 and TRBJ1-3, is GAGVSQSPRYKVTKRGQDVALRCDPISGHVSLYWYRQALGQGPEFLTYFNYEAQQDKSGLPNDRFSAERPEGSISTLTIQRTEQRDSAMYRCASSLAARDTGNTIYFGEGSWLTVV.

This clone was observed many times. The CDR3 extends 3 residues past the end of the read, so its final part is completed from the germline J gene. This chain connects TRBV29-1 to TRBJ1-2, with D uncertain. V lost 6 bases and J 0 bases, leaving 8 bases between the germline ends. This CDR3 comprises 12 residues. Germline CDR1 and CDR2: SQVTM and ANQGSEA. CDR3 in amino acids: CSVSRSNYGYTF. Incomplete CDR3 DNA: TGCAGCGTCTCCCGGTCTAACTATGGC.

This clone was recorded a few times. The read finishes 3 residues shy of the CDR3 end, and the germline J gene is used to complete it. The V and J genes are TRBV5-1 and TRBJ2-3; D could derive from TRBD1 or TRBD2 (6 bases each). Germline loops: CDR1 SGHRS, CDR2 YFSETQ. This CDR3 is 13 amino acids long. The CDR3 here is CASSSQGGETQYF. The part of the CDR3 DNA that was read is TGCGCCAGCAGCTCACAGGGAGGAGAGACG.

This clone was counted between two and nine times. The read is 3 residues too short to cover the CDR3 end, so that end is filled in from the germline J gene. The V gene is TRBV5-1, the J gene TRBJ2-7; D is uncertain. This CDR3 region has 13 residues. The germline gives CDR1 SGHRS, CDR2 YFSETQ. V was clipped by 0 bases and J by 2 bases, with 6 bases between them. Incomplete CDR3 DNA: TGCGCCAGCAGCTTGGTGAGCACCTACGAG. Its translation: CASSLVSTYE. The CDR3 in full is CASSLVSTYEQYF.